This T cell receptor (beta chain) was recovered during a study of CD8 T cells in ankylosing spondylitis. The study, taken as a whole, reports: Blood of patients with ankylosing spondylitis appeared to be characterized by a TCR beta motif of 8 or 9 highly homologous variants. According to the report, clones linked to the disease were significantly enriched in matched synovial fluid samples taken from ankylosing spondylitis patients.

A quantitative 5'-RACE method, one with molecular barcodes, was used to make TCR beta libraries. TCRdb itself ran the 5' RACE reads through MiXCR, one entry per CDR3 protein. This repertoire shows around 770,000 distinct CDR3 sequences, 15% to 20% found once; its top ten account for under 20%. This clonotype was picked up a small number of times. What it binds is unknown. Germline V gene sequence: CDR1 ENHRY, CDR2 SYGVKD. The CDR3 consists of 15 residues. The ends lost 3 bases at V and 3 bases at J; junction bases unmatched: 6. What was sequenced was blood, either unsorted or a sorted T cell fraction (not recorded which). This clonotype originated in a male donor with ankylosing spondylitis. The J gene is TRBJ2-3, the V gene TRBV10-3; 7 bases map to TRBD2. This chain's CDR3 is CAISDRTSRTDTQYF. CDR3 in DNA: TGTGCCATCAGTGATCGGACTAGTCGTACAGATACGCAGTATTTT.